These T cell receptor beta chains were read from a single sample in a study of CD8 T cells in ankylosing spondylitis. Each CDR3 protein is one row after TCRdb ran MiXCR on the 5' RACE reads. Here the sample spans about 140,000 distinct CDR3 sequences, roughly 8% being singletons. The sequenced sample was synovial fluid, either unsorted or a sorted T cell fraction (not recorded which). These receptors all come from a male donor with ankylosing spondylitis. The CDR3 runs from the conserved cysteine through the conserved F or W. A D gene is named only where the DNA matches it firmly. Clone size is given for some rows only: seen once, a few or many times, or a class if the clone is expanded.

>TRBJ1-6|NA|many|TRBV2
CASSETGKNSPLHF
>TRBJ2-3|NA|few|TRBV20-1
CSARVGTSTDTQYF
>TRBJ2-1|TRBD2|few|TRBV20-1
CSAGGDTEQFF
>TRBJ2-7|NA|few|TRBV3-1
CASSSPNTYEQYF
>TRBJ1-4|NA|few|TRBV10-3
CAISEYGEKLFF
>TRBJ2-1|NA|medium-sized|TRBV4-2
CASSQTYPSYNEQFF
>TRBJ2-3|NA|many|TRBV7-2
CASSLLGGTDTQYF
>TRBJ2-2|NA|NA|TRBV3-1
CASRTAGELFF
>TRBJ2-1|NA|NA|TRBV5-5
CAGSAGGVSNEQFF
>TRBJ2-7|NA|few|TRBV10-3
CAISDPGLGDEQYF
>TRBJ2-1|TRBD1|few|TRBV4-2
CASSQPRTGLSYNEQFF
>TRBJ1-2|NA|many|TRBV5-1
CASSLGALTGYGGYTF
>TRBJ1-2|NA|few|TRBV15
CATSRVAGGLYGYTF
>TRBJ2-3|TRBD2|NA|TRBV28
CASSFPTSGTDTQYF
>TRBJ1-2|NA|NA|TRBV30
CAWSVFPGGLRLGGYTF
>TRBJ1-2|NA|many|TRBV2
CASSVDSQYGYTF
>TRBJ1-4|NA|NA|TRBV29-1
CSVVIRGEKLFF